The 10 T cell receptor beta chains below all came from one sample that was sequenced in a study of circulating and synovial CD4+ cells in juvenile arthritis. Generated by immunoSEQ multiplex PCR, the TCRdb table keeps only in-frame clones and is missing some. The table has tens of thousands of clones, 94% seen once. Sequencing input: CD4+ T cells from blood. Every receptor here comes from a human donor with juvenile idiopathic arthritis.

Of note for this clone: The sample carries other DNA sequences with the same CDR3. This sequence joins TRBV19 and TRBJ1-2; 9 bases agree with TRBD1. Germline V gene sequence: CDR1 LNHDA, CDR2 SQIVND (reference sequence). CDR3 length: 15 residues. V shed 9 bases and J 6 bases; nucleotides not matched to a gene: 14. As DNA, the CDR3 is TGTGCCAGCAGTCCCTTGGACAGGGGACTCGATGGCTACACCTTC. Protein: CASSPLDRGLDGYTF.

The chain combines TRBV5-1 with TRBJ1-2, with D possibly being TRBD1 (6 bases). Trimming pared 1 base from V and 3 bases from J, leaving 10 bases between. Germline V gene data show CDR1 as SGHRS and CDR2 as YFSETQ. The CDR3 totals 14 residues. The CDR3, as DNA: TGCGCCAGCAGCTTGAAGGGGGAAGACTATGGCTACACCTTC. As protein: CASSLKGEDYGYTF.

The gene calls are TRBV15 and TRBJ2-1; TRBD2 aligns across 10 bases. V dropped 8 bases and J dropped 3; count of bases not matched to a gene: 1. This CDR3 has 13 residues. The germline CDR1 and CDR2 sequences are LNHNV and YYDKDF (reference sequence). CDR3 region: CATSSGGYNEQFF. CDR3 nucleotides: TGTGCCACCTCTAGCGGGGGCTACAATGAGCAGTTCTTC.

This clone showed up just a few times. The V gene is TRBV18, the J gene TRBJ1-1; D possibly corresponds to TRBD1 (5 bases). V shed 2 bases and J shed 1 base, with 8 bases lying between them. In germline, CDR1 is KGHSH, CDR2 LQKENI. This CDR3 has 14 amino acids. The CDR3 sequence is CASSPRTPNTEAFF. CDR3 sequence (DNA): TGTGCCAGCTCACCAAGGACACCGAACACTGAAGCTTTCTTT.

The V and J genes are TRBV16 and TRBJ2-1, with TRBD2 matching 9 bases. V shed 4 bases and J 4 bases; nucleotides not matched to a gene: 5. The CDR3 length is 15 residues. The germline gives CDR1 KGHSY, CDR2 FQNENV. The CDR3, as DNA: TGTGCCAGCAGCCCCCAGCGGGGGGCTTACAATGAGCAGTTCTTC. This codes for CASSPQRGAYNEQFF.

The rearrangement joins TRBV7-3 to TRBJ1-1, with 7 bases matching TRBD1. This CDR3 is built from 16 residues. Germline V gene sequence: CDR1 SGHTA, CDR2 FQGTGA. Germline trimming cut 5 bases from V and 5 bases from J; bases unmatched to any gene: 14. The CDR3 DNA reads TGTGCCAGCAGCCAGCCCGGCGAGAGGGGGCGGACTGAAGCTTTCTTT. Its protein product is CASSQPGERGRTEAFF.

This clone was observed once. The J gene is TRBJ1-2, the V gene TRBV18; 7 bases align to TRBD1. V was pared by 5 bases and J by 7 bases, with 16 bases of the junction left unmatched. The germline gives CDR1 KGHSH, CDR2 LQKENI. The CDR3 has 16 amino acids. This chain's CDR3 is CASSTQQTGNLGGYTF. The DNA of the CDR3 is TGTGCCAGCTCAACGCAACAGACAGGGAACTTGGGTGGCTACACCTTC. The full variable domain, in which reference TRBV18 and TRBJ1-2 provide the parts outside the CDR3, is NAGVMQNPRHLVRRRGQEARLRCSPMKGHSHVYWYRQLPEEGLKFMVYLQKENIIDESGMPKERFSAEFPKEGPSILRIQQVVRGDSAAYFCASSTQQTGNLGGYTFGSGTRLTVV.

This clone is a singleton in its sample. This chain joins TRBV7-3 and TRBJ2-2; maybe TRBD1 (5 bases). The CDR3 length is 14 residues. V lost 6 bases, J lost 0 bases, and 8 bases lay in between. The V gene's germline CDR1 is SGHTA and CDR2 FQGTGA. The CDR3 nucleotides are TGTGCCAGCAGTGACAGACCGAACACCGGGGAGCTGTTTTTT. Translation: CASSDRPNTGELFF.

The CDR3, as DNA: TGTGCCAGCAGCCAAGATCACACAGCAGCCCCGCAGTACTTC. Its translation: CASSQDHTAAPQYF. This chain links TRBV14 with TRBJ2-7, with D unresolved. Deletions cut 0 bases from V and 9 bases from J, with 15 bases between. Germline CDR1 SGHDN, CDR2 FVKESK. This CDR3 region has 14 residues.

The chain combines TRBV9 with TRBJ2-2, with D possibly matching TRBD1 (5 bases). The CDR3 has 16 residues. Trimming removed 0 bases from V and 0 bases from J, with 9 bases in between. Germline CDR1 SGDLS, CDR2 YYNGEE. In DNA form, the CDR3 reads TGTGCCAGCAGCGTAGCCTGGGGCGCGAACACCGGGGAGCTGTTTTTT. The encoded protein is CASSVAWGANTGELFF.